This T cell receptor beta chain emerged from a study of blood T cells in healthy people across ages. The study's findings and limits: Aged donors had fewer naive CD4+ cells and lower diversity than long-lived donors.

A second PCR of roughly 6 to 12 cycles used a sample-barcoded 5' primer and a J-beta primer mix. TCRdb re-called the 5' RACE reads through MiXCR, storing one row per CDR3 protein. Of 800,000 to 900,000 distinct CDR3 sequences in the sample, approximately 67% were seen once. With regard to this clonotype: The antigen remains undetermined.

Germline CDR1 and CDR2: MNHEY and SVGAGI. The CDR3 runs 18 residues. Trimming removed 1 base at V and 0 bases at J, with 13 bases between. Isolation recovered at least 7 million PBMCs from every sample. Sequencing was performed on blood. The sequence was collected from a man under 40 in good health. The V gene is TRBV6-5, the J gene TRBJ2-6; D gene unclear. The DNA of the CDR3 is TGTGCCAGCAGTTACTTTACTGTAGGCAGCTCTGGGGCCAACGTCCTGACTTTC. It yields the protein CASSYFTVGSSGANVLTF.